This T cell receptor (beta chain) derives from a study of metastatic and nonmetastatic thyroid tumors. Study at large: Repertoires were compared across blood and tumor or nodule tissue from malignant and benign thyroid patients.

Trimming took off 7 bases at V and 0 bases at J, with 17 bases between the two ends. Germline values: CDR1 SGHKS, CDR2 YYEKEE (reference sequence). The CDR3 consists of 15 residues. No treatment of any kind had been given to any patient before thyroid surgery. In the original processing: To classify distant metastasis in papillary thyroid cancer, a model was built from CDR3 differences across clinicopathological groups. Using MiXCR, TCRdb re-called clones from the PCR reads. The V and J calls here are based on TCRdb, not the publication. Of 30,000 to 40,000 clones in the sample, about 31% were seen once. Study observations and caveats: It was reported that TCR beta diversity was significantly higher in malignant thyroid tumors than benign nodules, in blood and tumor.

Comments on this clone: The antigen remains unidentified.

This chain joins TRBV5-5 and TRBJ2-7; weak D call: TRBD1 (5 bases). The sequencing sample was made of blood. This TCR came from a female donor with papillary thyroid cancer or a benign thyroid nodule (not recorded which). Some clones in this sample may be carry-over from other donors' samples. The CDR3 DNA reads as TGTGCCAGCCGCGCGACCAGGGTGGTCTCCTACGAGCAGTACTTC. It translates to CASRATRVVSYEQYF.